These T cell receptor beta chains were read from a single sample in a study of CD8+CD57+ T cells in acquired aplastic anemia. From the reads, TCRdb called clonotypes with MiXCR, one entry per CDR3 protein. There are hundreds of thousands of distinct CDR3 sequences in the sample; approximately 57% occur only once, and approximately 8% lies in the top ten. The sample was sorted CD4+, CD8+, or CD8+CD57+ T cells (not recorded which) from PBMCs. These receptors were taken from a human donor with severe aplastic anemia or a healthy control (not recorded which). Each CDR3 is given with its conserved first and last residue. A D gene is named only where the DNA matches it firmly. Size is stated for part of the rows, as once, few or many counts, or as a class when the clone is expanded.

>TRBV24-1|.|TRBJ2-1|.
TGTGCCACCAGTGATGGGACCCGCAATGAGCAGTTCTTC
CATSDGTRNEQFF
>TRBV5-1|once|TRBJ2-2|.
TGCGCCAGCAGTTCCGGGACCACCACCGGGGAGCTGTTTTTT
CASSSGTTTGELFF
>TRBV30|many|TRBJ2-3|TRBD1
TGTGCCTGGAACAGGGGGCCAGATACGCAGTATTTT
CAWNRGPDTQYF
>TRBV12-3/TRBV12-4|few|TRBJ1-6|.
TGTGCCAGCAGTGGAAGCAAGACACCCCTCCACTTT
CASSGSKTPLHF
>TRBV29-1|.|TRBJ1-4|TRBD1
TGCAGCGTTGAAAGGGGACAGACCTATTTTTTT
CSVERGQTYFF
>TRBV19|.|TRBJ1-6|.
TGTGCCAGTAGTATAGGGACAGCTAATAATTCACCCCTCCACTTT
CASSIGTANNSPLHF
>TRBV6-2/TRBV6-3|.|TRBJ2-2|.
TGTGCCAGCGGTTACGCCGGGGAGCTGTTTTTT
CASGYAGELFF
>TRBV7-8|.|TRBJ2-4|.
TGTGCCAGCAGCTCACCACTAGCGAGGGGGGAAAACATTCAGTACTTC
CASSSPLARGENIQYF
>TRBV5-6|.|TRBJ2-7|TRBD2
TGTGCCAGCAGCTTGGCCCCAGGGAGGGTCTACGAGCAGTACTTC
CASSLAPGRVYEQYF
>TRBV5-1|many|TRBJ1-1|.
TGCGCCAGCAGCTTGGGACAGCGTAACACTGAAGCTTTCTTT
CASSLGQRNTEAFF
>TRBV19|.|TRBJ2-3|TRBD2
TGTGCCAGTAGTTACGCTAGCGGGGGATCAGATACGCAGTATTTT
CASSYASGGSDTQYF
>TRBV10-3|.|TRBJ2-7|.
TGTGCCATCAGTGAAGTCAGCTCCTACGAGCAGTACTTC
CAISEVSSYEQYF
>TRBV3-1|many|TRBJ2-7|.
TGTGCCAGCAGCCAAGAGGGACGGATCTACGAGCAGTACTTC
CASSQEGRIYEQYF
>TRBV7-7|.|TRBJ2-1|.
TGTGCCAGCAGCTTAGCCCTACTAGGTTTCGATGAGCAGTTCTTC
CASSLALLGFDEQFF
>TRBV5-1|.|TRBJ2-3|.
TGCGCCAGCAGCCAGGACTCCTCTAGCACAGATACGCAGTATTTT
CASSQDSSSTDTQYF
>TRBV20-1|.|TRBJ2-5|TRBD1
TGCAGCTCGAAAGGGGGCTTAGAGACCCAGTACTTC
CSSKGGLETQYF
>TRBV7-2|many|TRBJ2-5|.
TGTGCCAGCAGCTTAGTTGGTCTAGCAGTAGAGACCCAGTACTTC
CASSLVGLAVETQYF
>TRBV29-1|.|TRBJ2-3|.
TGCAGCGTCGAAACCAGCACAGATACGCAGTATTTT
CSVETSTDTQYF
>TRBV9|many|TRBJ1-2|.
TGTGCCAGCAGCACCCGGACAGTTAACTATGGCTACACCTTC
CASSTRTVNYGYTF
>TRBV20-1|.|TRBJ2-7|.
TGCAGTGCTAGGAGCGGGCCCAGCTCCTACGAGCAGTACTTC
CSARSGPSSYEQYF
>TRBV7-8|.|TRBJ2-1|.
TGTGCCAGCAGCTTATCCAGGGCCCGGTATGAGCAGTTCTTC
CASSLSRARYEQFF
>TRBV10-3|once|TRBJ2-5|.
TGTGCCATCAGTCCCCTGACTATGCAAGAGACCCAGTACTTC
CAISPLTMQETQYF
>TRBV7-3|many|TRBJ2-5|TRBD1
TGTGCCAGCAGCTTGGGACAGAGAGAAGAGACCCAGTACTTC
CASSLGQREETQYF
>TRBV24-1|few|TRBJ2-5|.
TGTGCCACCAGTGATCCGTCGTCGGGCAGGATCGAGACCCAGTACTTC
CATSDPSSGRIETQYF
>TRBV11-2|.|TRBJ2-5|.
TGTGCCAGCAGCTTGGTTGGGCTCCCAGTACAGACCCAGTACTTC
CASSLVGLPVQTQYF
>TRBV25-1|.|TRBJ2-1|.
TGTGCCAGCAGTGCTAGAGATGAACAGGGTGAGCAGTTCTTC
CASSARDEQGEQFF
>TRBV4-2|.|TRBJ2-7|TRBD2
TGTGCCAGCAGCCAAGATCCGACTAGCGGGAGCAACGAGCAGTACTTC
CASSQDPTSGSNEQYF
>TRBV29-1|.|TRBJ2-5|.
TGCAGCGTTGCTTCTGGGGGGACCCAGTACTTC
CSVASGGTQYF
>TRBV7-4|.|TRBJ1-4|TRBD1
TGTGCCAGCAGCCAGGGACAGGAGAAACTGTTTTTT
CASSQGQEKLFF
>TRBV15|.|TRBJ1-3|TRBD1
TGTGCCACCAGCAGACCATTTCCGGGACAGTCGGCTGGAAACACCATATATTTT
CATSRPFPGQSAGNTIYF
>TRBV5-1|.|TRBJ1-4|TRBD1
TGCGCCAGCAGCACCGGGACAGGGAGGGAAAAACTGTTTTTT
CASSTGTGREKLFF
>TRBV5-1|.|TRBJ1-3|.
TGCGCCAGCAGCTTGAGGGGGGCTGGAAACACCATATATTTT
CASSLRGAGNTIYF
>TRBV9|many|TRBJ2-3|TRBD2
TGTGCCAGCAGCCCACCGGGACTAGCGGGGGTTCTTAAGGCAGATACGCAGTATTTT
CASSPPGLAGVLKADTQYF
>TRBV9|many|TRBJ2-5|TRBD2
TGTGCCAGCAGCGTAGGGGGGAACCGGGGGGGCTCGGAGACCCAGTACTTC
CASSVGGNRGGSETQYF
>TRBV18|few|TRBJ1-2|.
TGTGCCAGCTCACCACAAAATGTAGGACAGCAAGATGGCTACACCTTC
CASSPQNVGQQDGYTF
>TRBV10-3|.|TRBJ2-7|TRBD2
TGTGCCATCAGTGACAGAGGGACTAGCGGGGCCTACGAGCAGTACTTC
CAISDRGTSGAYEQYF
>TRBV7-9|.|TRBJ2-5|TRBD2
TGTGCCAGCAGCTTCAGCGGGGGACAGACCCAGTACTTC
CASSFSGGQTQYF
>TRBV20-1|.|TRBJ2-2|.
TGCAGTGCCAGAGATCATACTAGCCCCGCCGAGGAGCTGTTTTTT
CSARDHTSPAEELFF
>TRBV7-9|few|TRBJ1-2|.
TGTGCCAGCAGCTTAGTAGGAGCAGGGGCGGGTGGCTACACCTTC
CASSLVGAGAGGYTF
>TRBV7-6|.|TRBJ2-5|.
TGTGCCAGCCAACTCGGGGGAGAGACCCAGTACTTC
CASQLGGETQYF
>TRBV7-9|.|TRBJ1-2|.
TGTGCCAGCTATGGGGCTATAGCCCACGGCTACACCTTC
CASYGAIAHGYTF
>TRBV15|.|TRBJ2-6|.
TGTGCCACCAGCAGAACCCACGGACAGTTCTCTGGGGCCAACGTCCTGACTTTC
CATSRTHGQFSGANVLTF
>TRBV20-1|.|TRBJ2-1|.
TGCAGTGCTACTCCTGAGGGTAGCGGTTCCTACAATGAGCAGTTCTTC
CSATPEGSGSYNEQFF
>TRBV2|.|TRBJ2-7|.
TGTGCCAGCACTTCCAGGGTGTTGTCCTACGAGCAGTACTTC
CASTSRVLSYEQYF
>TRBV24-1|.|TRBJ2-5|TRBD2
TGTGCCACCAGTGACCCCCCTTCCCCTAGCGGGGACCCAAGGTACCAAGAGACCCAGTACTTC
CATSDPPSPSGDPRYQETQYF
>TRBV20-1|.|TRBJ2-1|.
TGCAGTGCTGATACCGGGACGAAAAACAATGAGCAGTTCTTC
CSADTGTKNNEQFF
>TRBV7-8|many|TRBJ2-5|TRBD2
TGTGCCAGCAGCGCCGGAACTAGCGGGGGGCCTCAAGAGACCCAGTACTTC
CASSAGTSGGPQETQYF
>TRBV5-1|.|TRBJ1-6|TRBD1
TGCGCCAGCAGCTTGGGGGACAGACTTCTTAATTCACCCCTCCACTTT
CASSLGDRLLNSPLHF
>TRBV10-2|.|TRBJ1-6|TRBD1
TGCGCCAGCAGTGAACAGGGGAATTGGGGATCACCCCTCCACTTT
CASSEQGNWGSPLHF
>TRBV27|few|TRBJ1-1|TRBD1
TGTGCCAGCAGTTTTCCGGGACAGGGAAGAACTGAAGCTTTCTTT
CASSFPGQGRTEAFF
>TRBV10-3|.|TRBJ2-1|TRBD2
TGTGCCATCAGGACCGGGACTAGCGGGAGTCTCGATGAGCAGTTCTTC
CAIRTGTSGSLDEQFF
>TRBV5-1|.|TRBJ1-2|.
TGCGCCAGCAGCCATTCCGGGACCGATAACAACTATGGCTACACCTTC
CASSHSGTDNNYGYTF
>TRBV19|.|TRBJ2-7|TRBD1
TGTGCCAGTGGTATAGGGGGACAGACAACCTACGAGCAGTACTTC
CASGIGGQTTYEQYF
>TRBV4-2|.|TRBJ2-7|TRBD1
TGTGCCAGCAGCCAAGATTTTGACAGGGCCTACGAGCAGTACTTC
CASSQDFDRAYEQYF
>TRBV7-2|few|TRBJ1-2|TRBD1
TGTGCCAGCAGCCCCAACAGGGGTAATGGCTACACCTTC
CASSPNRGNGYTF
>TRBV12-3/TRBV12-4|few|TRBJ1-2|.
TGTGCCAGCAGTTTCGGGGGGACCTATGGCTACACCTTC
CASSFGGTYGYTF
>TRBV7-7|.|TRBJ2-1|TRBD2
TGTGCTAGCAGCCCTAGTCTAGCGGGAGGGCGAGATGAGCAGTTCTTC
CASSPSLAGGRDEQFF
>TRBV18|many|TRBJ1-2|.
TGTGCCAGCTCACCGAACGGAGAGTATGGCTACACCTTC
CASSPNGEYGYTF
>TRBV5-8|many|TRBJ2-3|TRBD2
TGTGCCAGCAGCCGAATCTTGGGGAGGACTAGCGGGCCAGATACGCAGTATTTT
CASSRILGRTSGPDTQYF
>TRBV19|.|TRBJ2-7|TRBD1
TGTGCCAGTAGTACCTCAACCCGTGGGACAGGGGGAATCTACGAGCAGTACTTC
CASSTSTRGTGGIYEQYF